The entry below gives a single TCR beta chain sequence along with its context. Its antigen is undetermined. Whole-study results and caveats: The TCR gene usage of tumor memory CD4+ T cells clustered together with blood and lymph node memory CD4+ cells and with lymph node naive CD4+ cells. Tumor Tregs overlapped most with tumor, then blood, naive CD4+ cells.

The V gene lost 2 bases and the J gene lost 3 bases, with 8 bases spanning the gap. Germline values: CDR1 DFQATT, CDR2 SNEGSKA (reference sequence). The CDR3 totals 13 residues. Full-length variable regions came from constant-region reverse primers plus semi-nested Nested Universal Primer A PCR. TCRdb processed the 5' RACE reads anew with MiXCR; each CDR3 protein has one entry. The sample includes about 62,000 distinct CDR3 sequences, around 30% of them seen just once. This sequence originates from a female donor with breast cancer. Material for sequencing was tumor-infiltrating naive CD4+ T cells sorted from the breast tumor. This sample's subset: naive CD4+ T cells, CD4+CD45RA+CD25-. The rearrangement uses TRBV20-1 and TRBJ1-5; the D is unclear. CDR3: CSARTDFNQPQHF. The DNA of the CDR3 is TGCAGTGCTAGAACGGACTTCAATCAGCCCCAGCATTTT.